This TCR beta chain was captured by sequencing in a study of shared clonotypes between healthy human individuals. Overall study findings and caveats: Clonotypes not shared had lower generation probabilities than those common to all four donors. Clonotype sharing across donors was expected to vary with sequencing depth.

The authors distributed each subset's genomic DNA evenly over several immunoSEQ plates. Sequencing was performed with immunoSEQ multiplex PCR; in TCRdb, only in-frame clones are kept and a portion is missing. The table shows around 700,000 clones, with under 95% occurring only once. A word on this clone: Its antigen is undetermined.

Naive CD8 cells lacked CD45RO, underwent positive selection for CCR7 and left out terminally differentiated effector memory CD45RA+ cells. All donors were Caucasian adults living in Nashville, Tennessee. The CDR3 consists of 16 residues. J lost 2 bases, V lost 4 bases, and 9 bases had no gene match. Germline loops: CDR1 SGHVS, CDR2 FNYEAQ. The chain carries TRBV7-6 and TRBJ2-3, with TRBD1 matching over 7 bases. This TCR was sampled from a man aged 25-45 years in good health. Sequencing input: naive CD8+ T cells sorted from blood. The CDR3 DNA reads TGTGCCAGCAGCTCACAGGGGATAGGTACCACAGATACGCAGTATTTT. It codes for CASSSQGIGTTDTQYF.